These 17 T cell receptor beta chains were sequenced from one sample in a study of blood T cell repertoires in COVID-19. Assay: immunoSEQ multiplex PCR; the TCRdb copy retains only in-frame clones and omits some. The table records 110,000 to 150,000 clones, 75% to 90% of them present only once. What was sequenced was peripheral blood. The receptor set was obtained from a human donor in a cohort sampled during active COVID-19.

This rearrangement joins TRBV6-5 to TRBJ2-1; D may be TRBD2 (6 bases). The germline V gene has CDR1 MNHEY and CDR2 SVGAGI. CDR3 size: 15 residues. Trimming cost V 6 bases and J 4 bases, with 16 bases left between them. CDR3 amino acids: CASSLTRPIYNEQFF. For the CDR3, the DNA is TGTGCCAGCAGCCTGACTAGACCTATTTACAATGAGCAGTTCTTC.

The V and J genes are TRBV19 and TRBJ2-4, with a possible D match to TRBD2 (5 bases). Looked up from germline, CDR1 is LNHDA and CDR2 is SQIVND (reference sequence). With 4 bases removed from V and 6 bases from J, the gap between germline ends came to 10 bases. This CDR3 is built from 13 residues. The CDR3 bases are TGTGCCAGTAGTACTGATCGGGGAAACATTCAGTACTTC. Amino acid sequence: CASSTDRGNIQYF. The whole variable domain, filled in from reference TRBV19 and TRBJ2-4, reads DGGITQSPKYLFRKEGQNVTLSCEQNLNHDAMYWYRQDPGQGLRLIYYSQIVNDFQKGDIAEGYSVSREKKESFPLTVTSAQKNPTAFYLCASSTDRGNIQYFGAGTRLSVL.

DNA of the CDR3: TGTGCCAGCAGCTTAGAGATTTCGGGCAATCAGCCCCAGCATTTT. Its translation is CASSLEISGNQPQHF. The chain is built from TRBV7-2 and TRBJ1-5, with D unclear. V was shortened by 1 base and J by 2 bases, with 9 bases between the two germline ends. The CDR3 has 15 residues. Germline V gene lookup returns CDR1 SGHTA and CDR2 FQGNSA.

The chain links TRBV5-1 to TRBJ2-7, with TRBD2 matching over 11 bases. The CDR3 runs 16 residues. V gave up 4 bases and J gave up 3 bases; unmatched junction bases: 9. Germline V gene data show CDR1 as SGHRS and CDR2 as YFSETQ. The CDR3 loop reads CASSPRGLAGGYEQYF. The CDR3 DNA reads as TGCGCCAGCAGCCCTAGAGGACTAGCGGGTGGCTACGAGCAGTACTTC.

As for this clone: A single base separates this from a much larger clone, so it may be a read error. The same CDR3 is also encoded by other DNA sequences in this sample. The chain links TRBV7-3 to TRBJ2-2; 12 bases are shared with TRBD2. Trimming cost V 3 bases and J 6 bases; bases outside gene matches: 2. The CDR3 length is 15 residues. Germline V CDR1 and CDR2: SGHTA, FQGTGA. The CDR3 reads CASSLGLAGSGELFF. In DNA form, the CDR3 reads TGTGCCAGCAGCTTGGGACTAGCGGGCTCCGGGGAGCTGTTTTTT. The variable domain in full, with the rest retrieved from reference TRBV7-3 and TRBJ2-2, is GAGVSQTPSNKVTEKGKYVELRCDPISGHTALYWYRQSLGQGPEFLIYFQGTGAADDSGLPNDRFFAVRPEGSVSTLKIQRTERGDSAVYLCASSLGLAGSGELFFGEGSRLTVL.

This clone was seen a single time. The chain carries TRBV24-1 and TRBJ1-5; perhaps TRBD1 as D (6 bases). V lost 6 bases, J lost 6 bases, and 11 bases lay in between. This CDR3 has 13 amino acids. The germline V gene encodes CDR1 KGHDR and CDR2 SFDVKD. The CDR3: CATSQARGQPQHF. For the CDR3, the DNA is TGTGCCACCAGTCAGGCCAGGGGTCAGCCCCAGCATTTT.

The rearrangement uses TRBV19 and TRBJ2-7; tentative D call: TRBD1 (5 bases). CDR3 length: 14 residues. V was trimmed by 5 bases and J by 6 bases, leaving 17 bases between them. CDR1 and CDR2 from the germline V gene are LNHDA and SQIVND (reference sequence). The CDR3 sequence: CASSGRAALGEQYF. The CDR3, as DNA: TGTGCCAGTAGTGGCAGGGCGGCTCTGGGCGAGCAGTACTTC. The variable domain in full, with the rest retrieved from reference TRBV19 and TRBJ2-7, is DGGITQSPKYLFRKEGQNVTLSCEQNLNHDAMYWYRQDPGQGLRLIYYSQIVNDFQKGDIAEGYSVSREKKESFPLTVTSAQKNPTAFYLCASSGRAALGEQYFGPGTRLTVT.

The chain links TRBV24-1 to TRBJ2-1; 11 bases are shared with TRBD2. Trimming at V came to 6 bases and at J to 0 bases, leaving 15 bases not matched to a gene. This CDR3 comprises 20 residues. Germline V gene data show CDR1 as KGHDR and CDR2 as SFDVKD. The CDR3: CATSHFSGTSGPSSYNEQFF. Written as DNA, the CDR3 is TGTGCCACCAGTCACTTTTCCGGGACTAGCGGCCCGAGCTCCTACAATGAGCAGTTCTTC.

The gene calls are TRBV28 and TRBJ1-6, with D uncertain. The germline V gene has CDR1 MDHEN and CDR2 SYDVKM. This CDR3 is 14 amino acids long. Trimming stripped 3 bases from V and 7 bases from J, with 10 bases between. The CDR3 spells CASSFSSANSPLHF. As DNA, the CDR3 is TGTGCCAGCAGTTTCTCATCTGCGAATTCACCCCTCCACTTT.

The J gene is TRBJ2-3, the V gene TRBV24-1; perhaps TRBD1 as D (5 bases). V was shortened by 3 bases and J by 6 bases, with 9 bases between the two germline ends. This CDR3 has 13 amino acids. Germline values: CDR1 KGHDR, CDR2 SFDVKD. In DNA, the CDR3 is TGTGCCACCAGTGATGGACACCGGGATACGCAGTATTTT. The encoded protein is CATSDGHRDTQYF.

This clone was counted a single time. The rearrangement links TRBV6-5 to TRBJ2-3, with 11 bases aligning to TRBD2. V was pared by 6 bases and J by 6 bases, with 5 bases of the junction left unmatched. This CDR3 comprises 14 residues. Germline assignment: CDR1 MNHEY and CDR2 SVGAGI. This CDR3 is CASRDRLAGDTQYF. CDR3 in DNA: TGTGCCAGCAGAGATCGACTAGCGGGGGATACGCAGTATTTT.

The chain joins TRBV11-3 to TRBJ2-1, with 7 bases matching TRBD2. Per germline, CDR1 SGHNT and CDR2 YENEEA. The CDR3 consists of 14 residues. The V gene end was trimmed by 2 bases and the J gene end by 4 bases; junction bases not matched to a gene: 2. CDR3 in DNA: TGTGCCAGCAGCTTAATGGGAGGGTACAATGAGCAGTTCTTC. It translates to CASSLMGGYNEQFF.

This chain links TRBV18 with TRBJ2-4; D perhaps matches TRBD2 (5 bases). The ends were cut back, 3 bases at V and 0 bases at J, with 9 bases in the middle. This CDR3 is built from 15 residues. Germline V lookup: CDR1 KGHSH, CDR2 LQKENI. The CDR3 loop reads CASSPGGLAKNIQYF. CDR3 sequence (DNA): TGTGCCAGCTCACCGGGCGGGCTAGCCAAAAACATTCAGTACTTC.

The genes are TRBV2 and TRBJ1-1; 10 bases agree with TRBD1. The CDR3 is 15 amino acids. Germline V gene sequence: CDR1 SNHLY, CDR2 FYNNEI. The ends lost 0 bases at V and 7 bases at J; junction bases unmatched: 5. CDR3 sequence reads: CASSEARTGGNEAFF. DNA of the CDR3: TGTGCCAGCAGTGAAGCGCGGACAGGGGGGAATGAAGCTTTCTTT. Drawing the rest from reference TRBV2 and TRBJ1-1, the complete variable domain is EPEVTQTPSHQVTQMGQEVILRCVPISNHLYFYWYRQILGQKVEFLVSFYNNEISEKSEIFDDQFSVERPDGSNFTLKIRSTKLEDSAMYFCASSEARTGGNEAFFGQGTRLTVV.

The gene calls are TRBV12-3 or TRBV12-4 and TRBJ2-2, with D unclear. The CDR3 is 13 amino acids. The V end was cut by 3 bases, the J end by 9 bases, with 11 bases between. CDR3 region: CASSLAQVRELFF. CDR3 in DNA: TGTGCCAGCAGTTTGGCTCAGGTCAGGGAGCTGTTTTTT.

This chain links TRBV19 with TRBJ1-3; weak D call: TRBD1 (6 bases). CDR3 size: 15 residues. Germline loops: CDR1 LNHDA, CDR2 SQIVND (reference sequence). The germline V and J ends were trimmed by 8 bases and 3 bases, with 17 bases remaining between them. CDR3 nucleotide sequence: TGTGCCAGTGGCAGACAGGAGTCGAATGGAAACACCATATATTTT. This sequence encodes CASGRQESNGNTIYF.

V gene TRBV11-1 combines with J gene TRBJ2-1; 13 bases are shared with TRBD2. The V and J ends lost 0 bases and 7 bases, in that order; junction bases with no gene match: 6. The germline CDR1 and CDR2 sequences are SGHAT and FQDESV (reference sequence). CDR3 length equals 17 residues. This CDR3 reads CASSLAGLAGVVNEQFF. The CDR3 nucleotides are TGTGCCAGCAGCTTAGCCGGACTAGCGGGAGTGGTAAATGAGCAGTTCTTC. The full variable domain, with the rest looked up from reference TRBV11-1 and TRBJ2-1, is EAEVAQSPRYKITEKSQAVAFWCDPISGHATLYWYRQILGQGPELLVQFQDESVVDDSQLPKDRFSAERLKGVDSTLKIQPAELGDSAMYLCASSLAGLAGVVNEQFFGPGTRLTVL.